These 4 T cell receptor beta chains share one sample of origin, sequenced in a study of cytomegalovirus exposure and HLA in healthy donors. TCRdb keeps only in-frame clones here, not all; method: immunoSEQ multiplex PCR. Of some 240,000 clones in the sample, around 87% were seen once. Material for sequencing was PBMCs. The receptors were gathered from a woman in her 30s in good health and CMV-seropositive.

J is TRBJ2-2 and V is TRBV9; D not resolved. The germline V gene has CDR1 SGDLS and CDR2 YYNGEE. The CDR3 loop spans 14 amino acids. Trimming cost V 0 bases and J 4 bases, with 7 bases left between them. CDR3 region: CASSVGSSTGELFF. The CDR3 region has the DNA TGTGCCAGCAGCGTAGGGAGCTCCACCGGGGAGCTGTTTTTT.

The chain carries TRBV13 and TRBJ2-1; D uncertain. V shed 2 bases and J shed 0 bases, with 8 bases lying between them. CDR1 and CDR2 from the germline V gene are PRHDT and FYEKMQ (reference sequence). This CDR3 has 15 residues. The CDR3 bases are TGTGCCAGCAGCTTAATCGCGAGCTCCTACAATGAGCAGTTCTTC. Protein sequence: CASSLIASSYNEQFF.

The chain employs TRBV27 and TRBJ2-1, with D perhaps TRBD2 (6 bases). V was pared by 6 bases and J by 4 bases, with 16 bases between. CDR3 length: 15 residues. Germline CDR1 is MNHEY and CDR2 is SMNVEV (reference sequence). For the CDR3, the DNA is TGTGCCAGCAGCCTAACTAGCCTTCCTTACAATGAGCAGTTCTTC. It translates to CASSLTSLPYNEQFF.

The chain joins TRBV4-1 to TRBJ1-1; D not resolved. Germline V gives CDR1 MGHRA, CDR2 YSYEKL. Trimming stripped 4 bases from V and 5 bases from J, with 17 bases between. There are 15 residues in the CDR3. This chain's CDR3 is CASSRTSEQRTEAFF. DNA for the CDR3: TGCGCCAGCAGCCGAACATCTGAACAGAGAACTGAAGCTTTCTTT.